This T cell receptor beta chain was identified during a study of T-cell reconstitution after alpha-beta-depleted transplantation in children. The CDR3 has 19 residues. V dropped 5 bases and J dropped 0 bases, with 20 bases sitting between them. Germline CDR1 is SGHVS and CDR2 is FQNEAQ. This clonotype has a count of ten or more. Unique molecular identifiers featured in how the TCRbeta library was prepared. Each CDR3 protein is one row after TCRdb ran MiXCR on the PCR reads. Found here are a few hundred thousand distinct CDR3 sequences, about 9.6% of them singletons; the top ten hold approximately 5%. The receptor was isolated from a human donor who donated a stem cell graft to a child with SCID. V usage is TRBV7-8 and J usage is TRBJ1-6; D ambiguous. Sequenced material: PBMCs from the stem cell graft donor, taken from the stem cell graft. The CDR3, as DNA: TGTGCCAGCAGCATTAATCTTGGACTCTTCAGCTCCTATAATTCACCCCTCCACTTT. Its protein product is CASSINLGLFSSYNSPLHF.